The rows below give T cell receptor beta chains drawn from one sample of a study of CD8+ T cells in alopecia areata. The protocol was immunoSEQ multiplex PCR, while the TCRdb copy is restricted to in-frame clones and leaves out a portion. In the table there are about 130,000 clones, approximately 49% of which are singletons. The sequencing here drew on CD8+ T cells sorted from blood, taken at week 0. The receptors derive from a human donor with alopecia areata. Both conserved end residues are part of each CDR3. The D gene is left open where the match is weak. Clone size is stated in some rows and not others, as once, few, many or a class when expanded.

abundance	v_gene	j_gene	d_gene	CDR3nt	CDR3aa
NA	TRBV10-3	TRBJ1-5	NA	TGTGCCATCAGTGAGTGGTGGGTGTGGGGCAATCAGCCCCAGCATTTT	CAISEWWVWGNQPQHF
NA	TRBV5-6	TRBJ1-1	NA	TGTGCCAGCAGCTTCTCCACTGAAGCTTTCTTT	CASSFSTEAFF
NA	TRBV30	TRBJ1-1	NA	TGTGCCTGGAGTGTACTGATAGACACTGAAGCTTTCTTT	CAWSVLIDTEAFF
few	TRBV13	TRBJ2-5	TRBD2	TGTGCCAGCAGCAGCGGGAGCCAAGAGACCCAGTACTTC	CASSSGSQETQYF
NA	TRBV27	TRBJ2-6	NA	TGTGCCAGCAGGGGGGCAATCACCCCTGGGGCCAACGTCCTGACTTTC	CASRGAITPGANVLTF
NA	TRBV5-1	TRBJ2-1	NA	TGCGCCAGCAGCAAACGTGACAATGAGCAGTTCTTC	CASSKRDNEQFF
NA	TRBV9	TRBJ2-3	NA	TGTGCCAGCAGCCCCCGGGACCTCAACACAGATACGCAGTATTTT	CASSPRDLNTDTQYF
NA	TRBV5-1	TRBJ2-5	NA	TGCGCCAGCAGCTCCGAGGGATCTTTGGGTGAGACCCAGTACTTC	CASSSEGSLGETQYF
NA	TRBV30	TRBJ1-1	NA	TGTGCCTGGAGTGTAACGCTAACAAGGGGCCCTGAAGCTTTCTTT	CAWSVTLTRGPEAFF
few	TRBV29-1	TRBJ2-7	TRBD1	TGCAGCGTTGAGGAGTTCCGGGACAGCACCTACGAGCAGTACTTC	CSVEEFRDSTYEQYF
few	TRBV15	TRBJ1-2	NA	TGTGCCACCAGCAGAGACGGGGCAGGGTATGGCTACACCTTC	CATSRDGAGYGYTF
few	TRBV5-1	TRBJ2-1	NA	TGCGCCAGCAGCGTAACAGGGAGCTCCTACAATGAGCAGTTCTTC	CASSVTGSSYNEQFF
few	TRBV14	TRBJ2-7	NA	TGTGCCAGCAACCCCCCCCTCTCCTACGAGCAGTACTTC	CASNPPLSYEQYF
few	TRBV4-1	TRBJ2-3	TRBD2	TGCGCCAGCAGCCAAGACCGGGGACTAGCATACACAGATACGCAGTATTTT	CASSQDRGLAYTDTQYF
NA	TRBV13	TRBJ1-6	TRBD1	TGTGCCAGCAGCTCGACAGGGGGCGGGAATTCACCCCTCCACTTT	CASSSTGGGNSPLHF
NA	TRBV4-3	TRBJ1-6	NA	TGCGCCAGCAGCCAAGGGGGGTCACCCCTCCACTTT	CASSQGGSPLHF
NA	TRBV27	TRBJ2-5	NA	TGTGCCAGCAGTTTATCTCCTGGGGCAGGACAAGAGACCCAGTACTTC	CASSLSPGAGQETQYF
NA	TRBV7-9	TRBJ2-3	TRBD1	TGTGCCAGCGGAGTCCGGGACAGGCCATCAGATACGCAGTATTTT	CASGVRDRPSDTQYF
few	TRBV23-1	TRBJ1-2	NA	TGCGCCAGCAGTCAACCGATCCCCTTGGGGCGGGTTAACTATGGCTACACCTTC	CASSQPIPLGRVNYGYTF
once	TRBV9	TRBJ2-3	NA	TGTGCCAGCAGAGGAGGTGGGGCAGATACGCAGTATTTT	CASRGGGADTQYF
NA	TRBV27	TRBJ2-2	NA	TGTGCCAGCAGTTCCCCAGATCTCACCGGGGAGCTGTTTTTT	CASSSPDLTGELFF
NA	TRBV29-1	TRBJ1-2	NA	TGCAGCGTTGAAGACCAGGGATTGGGCTACACCTTC	CSVEDQGLGYTF
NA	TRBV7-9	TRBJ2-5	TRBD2	TGTGCCAGCAGCCGACGTAGCGGGGGGCCCCTCCAAGAGACCCAGTACTTC	CASSRRSGGPLQETQYF
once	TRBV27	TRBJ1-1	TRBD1	TGTGCCAGCAGCTGGGACAGGATGAACACTGAAGCTTTCTTT	CASSWDRMNTEAFF